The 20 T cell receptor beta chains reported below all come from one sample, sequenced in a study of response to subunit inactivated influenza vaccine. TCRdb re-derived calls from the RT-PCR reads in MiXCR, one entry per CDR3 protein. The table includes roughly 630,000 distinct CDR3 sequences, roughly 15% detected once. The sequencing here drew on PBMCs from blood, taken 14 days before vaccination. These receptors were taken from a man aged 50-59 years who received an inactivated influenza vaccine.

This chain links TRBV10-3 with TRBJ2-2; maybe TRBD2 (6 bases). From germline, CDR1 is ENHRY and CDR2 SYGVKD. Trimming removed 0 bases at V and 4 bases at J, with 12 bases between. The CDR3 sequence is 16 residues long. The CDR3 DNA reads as TGTGCCATCAGTGAGTCGGGTGGAGGGACCACCGGGGAGCTGTTTTTT. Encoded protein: CAISESGGGTTGELFF.

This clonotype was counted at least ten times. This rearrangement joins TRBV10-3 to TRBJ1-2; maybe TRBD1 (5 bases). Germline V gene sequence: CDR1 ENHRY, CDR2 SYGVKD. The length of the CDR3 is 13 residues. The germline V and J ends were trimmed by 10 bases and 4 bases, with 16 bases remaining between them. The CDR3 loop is CASSWDPLYGYTF. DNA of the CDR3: TGTGCCAGCTCATGGGACCCCCTCTATGGCTACACCTTC.

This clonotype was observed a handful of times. CDR3 region: CASSIQGSYGYTF. CDR3 bases: TGTGCCAGCAGTATTCAGGGGAGTTATGGCTACACCTTC. J is TRBJ1-2 and V is TRBV7-2; D possibly corresponds to TRBD1 (6 bases). The V end was cut by 6 bases, the J end by 5 bases, with 13 bases between. Looked up from germline, CDR1 is SGHTA and CDR2 is FQGNSA. The CDR3 sequence is 13 residues long. The variable domain in full, completed from reference TRBV7-2 and TRBJ1-2, reads GAGVSQSPSNKVTEKGKDVELRCDPISGHTALYWYRQSLGQGLEFLIYFQGNSAPDKSGLPSDRFSAERTGGSVSTLTIQRTQQEDSAVYLCASSIQGSYGYTFGSGTRLTVV.

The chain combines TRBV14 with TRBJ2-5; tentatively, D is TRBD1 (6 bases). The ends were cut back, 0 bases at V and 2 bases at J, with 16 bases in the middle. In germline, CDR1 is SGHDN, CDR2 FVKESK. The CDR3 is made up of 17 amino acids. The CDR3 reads CASSQDLGYGTQETQYF. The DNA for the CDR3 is TGTGCCAGCAGCCAAGATTTAGGGTACGGGACACAAGAGACCCAGTACTTC.

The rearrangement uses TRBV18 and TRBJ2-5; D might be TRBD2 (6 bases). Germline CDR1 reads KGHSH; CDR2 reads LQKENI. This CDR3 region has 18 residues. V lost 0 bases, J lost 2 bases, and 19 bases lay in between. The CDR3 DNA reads TGTGCCAGCTCACCACCGAAGCCCGGGAGCTCTCGACAAGAGACCCAGTACTTC. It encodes CASSPPKPGSSRQETQYF. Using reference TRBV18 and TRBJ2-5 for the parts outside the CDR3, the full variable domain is NAGVMQNPRHLVRRRGQEARLRCSPMKGHSHVYWYRQLPEEGLKFMVYLQKENIIDESGMPKERFSAEFPKEGPSILRIQQVVRGDSAAYFCASSPPKPGSSRQETQYFGPGTRLLVL.

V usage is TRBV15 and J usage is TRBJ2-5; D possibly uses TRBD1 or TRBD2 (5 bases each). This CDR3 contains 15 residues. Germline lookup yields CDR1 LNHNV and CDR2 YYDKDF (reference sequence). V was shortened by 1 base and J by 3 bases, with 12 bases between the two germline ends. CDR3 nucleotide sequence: TGTGCCACCAGCAGAGCCGGGACCGGCGAAGAGACCCAGTACTTC. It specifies CATSRAGTGEETQYF.

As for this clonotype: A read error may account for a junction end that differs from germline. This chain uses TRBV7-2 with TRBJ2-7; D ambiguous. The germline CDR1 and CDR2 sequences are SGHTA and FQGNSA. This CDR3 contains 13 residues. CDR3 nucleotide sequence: TGTGCCAGCAGCTTACACCCCACCTACGAGCAGCACTTC. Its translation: CASSLHPTYEQHF. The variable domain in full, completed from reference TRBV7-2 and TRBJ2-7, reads GAGVSQSPSNKVTEKGKDVELRCDPISGHTALYWYRQSLGQGLEFLIYFQGNSAPDKSGLPSDRFSAERTGGSVSTLTIQRTQQEDSAVYLCASSLHPTYEQHFGPGTRLTVT.

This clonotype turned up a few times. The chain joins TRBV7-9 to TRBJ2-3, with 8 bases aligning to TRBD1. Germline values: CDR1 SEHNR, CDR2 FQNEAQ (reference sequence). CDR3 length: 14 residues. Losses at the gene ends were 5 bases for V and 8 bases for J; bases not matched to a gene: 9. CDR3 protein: CASSIGQGGGTQYF. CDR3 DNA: TGTGCCAGCAGCATTGGACAGGGTGGGGGTACGCAGTATTTT.

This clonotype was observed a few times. In DNA form, the CDR3 reads TGTGCCAGCAGTTTATGGCTGAACCAAGAGACCCAGTACTTC. This encodes CASSLWLNQETQYF. The chain couples TRBV12-3 or TRBV12-4 to TRBJ2-5, with D unclear. The CDR3 length is 14 residues. Trimming left V 2 bases short and J 0 bases short, with 7 bases between.

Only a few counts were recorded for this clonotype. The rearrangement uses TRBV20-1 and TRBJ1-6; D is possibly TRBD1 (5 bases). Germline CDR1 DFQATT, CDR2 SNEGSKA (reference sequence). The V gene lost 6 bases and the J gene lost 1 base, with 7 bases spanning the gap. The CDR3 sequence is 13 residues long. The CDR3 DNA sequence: TGCAGTGCGCAGGGTTCCTATAATTCACCCCTCCACTTT. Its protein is CSAQGSYNSPLHF.

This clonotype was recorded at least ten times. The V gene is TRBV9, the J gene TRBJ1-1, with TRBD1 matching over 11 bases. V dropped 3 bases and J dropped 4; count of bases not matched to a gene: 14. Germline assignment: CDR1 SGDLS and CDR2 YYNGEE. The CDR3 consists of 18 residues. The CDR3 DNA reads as TGTGCCAGCAGCGCCCTTTCTGGACAGGGGGCGCGAGGCACTGAAGCTTTCTTT. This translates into CASSALSGQGARGTEAFF. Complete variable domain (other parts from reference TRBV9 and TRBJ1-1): DSGVTQTPKHLITATGQRVTLRCSPRSGDLSVYWYQQSLDQGLQFLIQYYNGEERAKGNILERFSAQQFPDLHSELNLSSLELGDSALYFCASSALSGQGARGTEAFFGQGTRLTVV.

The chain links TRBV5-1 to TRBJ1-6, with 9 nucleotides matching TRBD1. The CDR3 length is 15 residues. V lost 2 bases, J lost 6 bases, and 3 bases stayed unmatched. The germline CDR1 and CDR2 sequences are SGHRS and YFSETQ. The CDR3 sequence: CASSFGQGINSPLHF. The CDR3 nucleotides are TGCGCCAGCAGCTTCGGACAGGGGATTAATTCACCCCTCCACTTT.

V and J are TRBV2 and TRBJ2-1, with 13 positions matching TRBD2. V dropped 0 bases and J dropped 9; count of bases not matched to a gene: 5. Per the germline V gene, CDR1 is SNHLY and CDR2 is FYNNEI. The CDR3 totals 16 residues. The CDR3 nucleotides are TGTGCCAGCAGTGAAGCAAGCGGACTAGCGGGAGTTGAGCAGTTCTTC. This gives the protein CASSEASGLAGVEQFF.

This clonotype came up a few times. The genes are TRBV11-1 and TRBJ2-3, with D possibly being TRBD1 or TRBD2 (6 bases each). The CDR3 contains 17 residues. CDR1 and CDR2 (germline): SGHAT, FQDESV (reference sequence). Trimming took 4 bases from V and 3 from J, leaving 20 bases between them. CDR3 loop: CASSYLLGGSFTDTQYF. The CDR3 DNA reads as TGTGCCAGCAGCTACCTTCTGGGGGGCTCTTTTACAGATACGCAGTATTTT.

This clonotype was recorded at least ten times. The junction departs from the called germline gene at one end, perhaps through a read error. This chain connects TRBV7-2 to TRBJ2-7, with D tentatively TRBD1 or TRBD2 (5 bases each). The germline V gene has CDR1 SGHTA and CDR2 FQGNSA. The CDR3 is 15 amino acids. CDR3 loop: CASSLAIGTGYEQYF. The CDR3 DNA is TGTGCCAGCAGCCTAGCAATAGGGACGGGCTACGAGCAGTACTTC. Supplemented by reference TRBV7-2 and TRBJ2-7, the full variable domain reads GAGVSQSPSNKVTEKGKDVELRCDPISGHTALYWYRQSLGQGLEFLIYFQGNSAPDKSGLPSDRFSAERTGGSVSTLTIQRTQQEDSAVYLCASSLAIGTGYEQYFGPGTRLTVT.

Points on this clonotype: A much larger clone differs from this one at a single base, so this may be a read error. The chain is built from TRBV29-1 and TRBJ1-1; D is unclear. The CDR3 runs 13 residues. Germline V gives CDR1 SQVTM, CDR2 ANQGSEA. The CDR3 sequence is CRGGGMSGTEAFF. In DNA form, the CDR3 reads TGCAGGGGTGGAGGAATGTCGGGTACTGAAGCTTTCTTT. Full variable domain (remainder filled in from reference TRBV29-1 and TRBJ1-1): SAVISQKPSRDICQRGTSLTIQCQVDSQVTMMFWYRQQPGQSLTLIATANQGSEATYESGFVIDKFPISRPNLTFSTLTVSNMSPEDSSIYLCRGGGMSGTEAFFGQGTRLTVV.

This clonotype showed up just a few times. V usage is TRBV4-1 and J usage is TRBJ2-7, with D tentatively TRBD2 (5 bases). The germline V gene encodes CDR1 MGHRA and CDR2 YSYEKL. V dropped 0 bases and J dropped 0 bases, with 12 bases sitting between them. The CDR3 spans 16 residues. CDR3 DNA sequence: TGCGCCAGCAGCCAAGAAGAAAGAGGGATCTCCTACGAGCAGTACTTC. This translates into CASSQEERGISYEQYF.

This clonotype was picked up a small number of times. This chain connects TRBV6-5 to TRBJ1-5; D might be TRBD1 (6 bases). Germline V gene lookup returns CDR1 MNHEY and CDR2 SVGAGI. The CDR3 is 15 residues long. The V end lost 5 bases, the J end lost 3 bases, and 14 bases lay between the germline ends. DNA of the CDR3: TGTGCCAGCAGTAACCCGGGGGCCGACAATCAGCCCCAGCATTTT. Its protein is CASSNPGADNQPQHF.

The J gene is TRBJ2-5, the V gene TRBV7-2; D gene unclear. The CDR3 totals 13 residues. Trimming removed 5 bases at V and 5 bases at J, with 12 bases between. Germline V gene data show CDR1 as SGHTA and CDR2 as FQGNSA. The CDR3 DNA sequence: TGTGCCAGCAGCCTCCAGACGAGGGAGACCCAGTACTTC. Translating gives CASSLQTRETQYF.

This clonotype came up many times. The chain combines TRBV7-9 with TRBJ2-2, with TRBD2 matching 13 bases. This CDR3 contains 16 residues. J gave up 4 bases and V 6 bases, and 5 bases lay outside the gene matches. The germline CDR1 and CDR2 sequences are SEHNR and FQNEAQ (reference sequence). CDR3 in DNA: TGTGCCAGCAGACGAAGGACTAGCGGGGGCACCGGGGAGCTGTTTTTT. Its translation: CASRRRTSGGTGELFF.